The rows below give T cell receptor beta chains drawn from one sample of a study of T cells in Graves' hyperthyroidism and ophthalmopathy. TCRdb re-called the multiplex PCR reads with MiXCR, one entry per CDR3 protein. The table shows around 360,000 distinct CDR3 sequences, with approximately 16% occurring only once. Sequencing used blood. These receptor sequences come from a woman aged 55-70 years with Graves' ophthalmopathy. Each CDR3 is given without its conserved first and last residue.

TRBJ2-3	TRBV5-1	ASSLDLDTQY
TRBJ2-7	TRBV6-2/TRBV6-3	ASSYKGGATPSEQY
TRBJ1-5	TRBV24-1	ATSVEGANQPQH
TRBJ1-1	TRBV6-1	ASSARRLGTEAF
TRBJ1-3	TRBV28	ASSFSPTGSNTIY
TRBJ1-1	TRBV2	ASSDLGATEAF
TRBJ1-1	TRBV10-1	ASSGTKNTEAF
TRBJ1-6	TRBV18	ASSPTDSQGSPLH
TRBJ2-7	TRBV24-1	ATSRGYEQY
TRBJ2-1	TRBV20-1	SARDPTADGNEQF
TRBJ2-3	TRBV28	ASSLWLSTDTQY
TRBJ2-3	TRBV13	ASSKTSTGGTSTDTQY
TRBJ2-5	TRBV3-1	ASSQVILGLAGQETQY
TRBJ2-7	TRBV4-1	ASSREQGYYEQY
TRBJ1-1	TRBV5-1	ASGSGTVNTEAF
TRBJ2-5	TRBV7-2	ASSPQDQQETQY
TRBJ2-7	TRBV2	ASSEAYGYEQY
TRBJ1-2	TRBV7-2	ASSQGASRYGYT
TRBJ2-7	TRBV7-9	ASSFPGSSYEQY
TRBJ1-5	TRBV6-5	ASSYRAGGRNQPQH
TRBJ2-3	TRBV6-1	ASSRAGAPNTDTQY
TRBJ2-2	TRBV3-1	ASSQETGGVFAGELF
TRBJ2-4	TRBV20-1	SARDTGEIAKNIQY
TRBJ2-3	TRBV19	ASSIGTDTQY
TRBJ2-1	TRBV11-3	ASSSSDRVYNEQF
TRBJ2-3	TRBV5-1	ASSLALTGAPSTDTQY
TRBJ1-1	TRBV15	ATSRDEVGMNTEAF
TRBJ2-3	TRBV5-1	ASSSVGSRTDTQY
TRBJ2-6	TRBV30	AWRENSGANVLT
-	TRBV28	ATRRSYEQF
TRBJ2-7	TRBV28	ASSRTAVSYEQY
TRBJ2-6	TRBV5-1	ASSLDSGANVLT
TRBJ2-7	TRBV6-2/TRBV6-3	ASSGTSGRATHYEQY
TRBJ2-1	TRBV28	ASRLEGGLAGRNEQF
TRBJ2-7	TRBV11-2	ASSLDLAARGEQY
TRBJ2-1	TRBV6-1	ASRRTDDEQF